The rows below give T cell receptor beta chains drawn from one sample of a study of T-cell reconstitution after alpha-beta-depleted transplantation in children. TCRdb fed the PCR reads into MiXCR, producing one record per CDR3 protein. The sample lists around 270,000 distinct CDR3 sequences; around 9.1% were seen once. Sequenced here: PBMCs, sampled before TCRalphabeta/CD19-depleted stem cell transplant. All receptors come from a boy less than two years old with acute myeloid leukemia, due to receive a stem cell transplant. Both conserved end residues are trimmed from each CDR3.

j_gene	v_gene	CDR3aa
TRBJ1-1	TRBV20-1	SAGRLNTEAF
TRBJ2-7	TRBV6-2/TRBV6-3	ASEGFYEQY
TRBJ2-1	TRBV5-1	ASSLSTGAGSYNEQF
TRBJ2-1	TRBV6-5	ASSYSQGYDEQF
TRBJ2-7	TRBV11-1	ASSFKVYEQY
TRBJ2-6	TRBV27	ASSPRDRGSGANVLT
TRBJ2-5	TRBV18	ASSPRLGGEETQY
TRBJ1-2	TRBV29-1	SVATGGVYGYT
TRBJ1-1	TRBV30	ACNELTEAF
TRBJ2-7	TRBV5-1	ASSLEQSYEQY
TRBJ1-6	TRBV6-1	ASLGVFGSYNSPLH
TRBJ2-1	TRBV19	ASSLRTSGDNEQF
TRBJ2-7	TRBV24-1	ATSPDGVGQY
TRBJ2-1	TRBV12-3/TRBV12-4	ASRIGNHGYEQF
TRBJ1-6	TRBV5-5	ASSLAPQSSYNSPLH
TRBJ2-1	TRBV9	ASSARVAEQF
TRBJ2-7	TRBV5-1	ASSSTGWYEQY
TRBJ2-7	TRBV27	ASSHGPLFEQY
TRBJ2-7	TRBV7-9	ASSQPRGLFKQY
TRBJ1-1	TRBV29-1	SVYRGDTEAF
TRBJ2-1	TRBV5-1	ASMTGGHNEQF
TRBJ2-3	TRBV7-9	AISLVVPTDTQY
TRBJ1-1	TRBV7-2	ASSLVVGKAF
TRBJ1-4	TRBV20-1	SARDQTVSNEKLF
TRBJ2-7	TRBV5-1	ASSLGPSYSYEQY
TRBJ1-1	TRBV12-5	ASGLASQGPEAF
TRBJ1-2	TRBV29-1	SVEPKGYT
TRBJ1-4	TRBV2	ASWRQSNTNEKLF
TRBJ2-3	TRBV4-2	ASSSGTLLTDTQY
TRBJ2-1	TRBV2	ASTQAGTLTYNEQF
TRBJ2-1	TRBV4-2	ASSQEVPGWNEQF
TRBJ2-3	TRBV3-1	ASSQGLAGVGAQY
TRBJ1-2	TRBV20-1	SARGDSLLYGYT
TRBJ1-2	TRBV4-1	ASSQPQGDGYT
TRBJ1-2	TRBV28	ASSKGGRGYGYT
TRBJ2-2	TRBV29-1	SVDKGRTGELF